Given below is one T cell receptor (beta chain) in context. V lost 0 bases, J lost 4 bases, and 7 bases lay in between. This CDR3 spans 13 amino acids. Germline CDR1 is SQVTM and CDR2 is ANQGSEA. This entry comes from a study of T cell changes during pregnancy in multiple sclerosis. Measured with immunoSEQ multiplex PCR; TCRdb has only the in-frame clones, and not every one. The sample has tens of thousands of clones, approximately 90% seen once. This sample comprised CD4+ T cells from peripheral blood mononuclear cells, obtained in the first trimester of pregnancy. The J gene is TRBJ2-1, the V gene TRBV29-1, with D maybe TRBD1 (5 bases). This sequence originates from a female donor in good health, enrolled as a control in a pregnancy study. The CDR3 sequence: CSVEERQYNEQFF. The CDR3 DNA sequence: TGCAGCGTTGAAGAAAGACAGTACAATGAGCAGTTCTTC.